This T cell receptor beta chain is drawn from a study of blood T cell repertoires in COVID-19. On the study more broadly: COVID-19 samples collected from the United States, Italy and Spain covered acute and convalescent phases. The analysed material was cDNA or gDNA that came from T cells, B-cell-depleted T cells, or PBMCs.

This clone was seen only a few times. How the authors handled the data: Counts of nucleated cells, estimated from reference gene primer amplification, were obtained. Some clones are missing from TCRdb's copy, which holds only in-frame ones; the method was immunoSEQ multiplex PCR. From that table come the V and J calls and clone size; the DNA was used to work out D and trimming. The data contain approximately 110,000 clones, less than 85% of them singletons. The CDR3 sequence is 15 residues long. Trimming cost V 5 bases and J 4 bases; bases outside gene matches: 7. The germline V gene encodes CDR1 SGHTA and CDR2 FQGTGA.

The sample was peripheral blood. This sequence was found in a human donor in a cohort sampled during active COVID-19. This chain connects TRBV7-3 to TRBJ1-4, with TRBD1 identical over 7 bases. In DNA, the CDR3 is TGTGCCAGCAGCCCTGGGACAGACCGTAATGAAAAACTGTTTTTT. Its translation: CASSPGTDRNEKLFF.